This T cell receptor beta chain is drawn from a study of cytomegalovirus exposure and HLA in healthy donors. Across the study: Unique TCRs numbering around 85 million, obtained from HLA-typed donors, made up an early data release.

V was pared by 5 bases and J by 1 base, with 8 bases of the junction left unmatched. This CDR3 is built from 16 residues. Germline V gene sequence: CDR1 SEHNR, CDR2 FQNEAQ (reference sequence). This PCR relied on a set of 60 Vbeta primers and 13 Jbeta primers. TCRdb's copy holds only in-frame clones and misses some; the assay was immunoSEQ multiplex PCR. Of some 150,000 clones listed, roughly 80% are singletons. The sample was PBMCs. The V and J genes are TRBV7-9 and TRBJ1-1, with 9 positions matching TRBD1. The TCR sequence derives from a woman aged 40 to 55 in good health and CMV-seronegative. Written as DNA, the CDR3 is TGTGCCAGCAGCCCGGGACAGGGCCTGGCGAACACTGAAGCTTTCTTT. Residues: CASSPGQGLANTEAFF.